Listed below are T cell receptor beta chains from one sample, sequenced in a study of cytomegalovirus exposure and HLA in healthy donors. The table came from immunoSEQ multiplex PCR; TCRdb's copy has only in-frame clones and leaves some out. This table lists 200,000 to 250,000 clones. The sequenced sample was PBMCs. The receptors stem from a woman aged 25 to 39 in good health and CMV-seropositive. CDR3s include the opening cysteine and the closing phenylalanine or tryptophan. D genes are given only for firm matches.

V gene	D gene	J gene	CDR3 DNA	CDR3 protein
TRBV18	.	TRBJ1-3	TGTGCCAGCTCACCACTGTTCGGAGAGAGCTCTGGAAACACCATATATTTT	CASSPLFGESSGNTIYF
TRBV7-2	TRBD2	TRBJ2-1	TGTGCCAGCAGGCCTCCGGGACTAGCGGGGAATGAGCAGTTCTTC	CASRPPGLAGNEQFF
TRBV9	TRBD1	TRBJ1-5	TGTGCCAGCAGCGCCGGGACAGGGGACTTTCAGCCCCAGCATTTT	CASSAGTGDFQPQHF
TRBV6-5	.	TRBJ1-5	TGTGCCAGCAGTCCCAACACAGGGAATCAGCCCCAGCATTTT	CASSPNTGNQPQHF
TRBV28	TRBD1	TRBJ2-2	TGTGCCAGCAGCTTCCAGGGACGGACAGGGGGAACGACCGGGGAGCTGTTTTTT	CASSFQGRTGGTTGELFF
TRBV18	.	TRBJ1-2	TGTGCCAGCTGCCCAACAGCCCGCCTCGGCTACACCTTC	CASCPTARLGYTF
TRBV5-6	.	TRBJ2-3	TGTGCCAGCAGCTTTAGAGGGACTGGCACAGATACGCAGTATTTT	CASSFRGTGTDTQYF
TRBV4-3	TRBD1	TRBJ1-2	TGCGCCAGCAGCCAAGATCCTCGGACAGGCCCCCAAAGGGATGGCTACACCTTC	CASSQDPRTGPQRDGYTF
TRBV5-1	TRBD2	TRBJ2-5	TGCGCCAGCAGCTTAGCGGGAGGGCTGTCATGGGAGACCCAGTACTTC	CASSLAGGLSWETQYF
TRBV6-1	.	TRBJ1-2	TGTGCCAGCAGTGAAAATGCAGGGGCAGCGTTTGGCTACACCTTC	CASSENAGAAFGYTF
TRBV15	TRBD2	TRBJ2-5	TGTGCCACCAGCAGAGATTCAGCGGGGGAAGAGACCCAGTACTTC	CATSRDSAGEETQYF
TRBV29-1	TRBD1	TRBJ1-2	TGCAGCGTCCCAGGGGGCGGAGATGCGTTAGGCTACACCTTC	CSVPGGGDALGYTF
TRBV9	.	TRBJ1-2	TGTGCCAGCAGCGTTGCGGGGGGCGGCTACACCTTC	CASSVAGGGYTF
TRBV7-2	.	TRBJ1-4	TGTGCCAGCAGCTTAGGGGGGGCTAATGAAAAACTGTTTTTT	CASSLGGANEKLFF
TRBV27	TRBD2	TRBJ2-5	TGTGCCAGCAGTGACGCCGGGACTAACCAAGAGACCCAGTACTTC	CASSDAGTNQETQYF
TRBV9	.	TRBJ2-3	TGTGCCAGCAGCGTAGGACAGGGCACAGATACGCAGTATTTT	CASSVGQGTDTQYF
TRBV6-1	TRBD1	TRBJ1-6	TGTGCCAGCAGCGGCCGGGACAGGGGTTTCTCACCCCTCCACTTT	CASSGRDRGFSPLHF
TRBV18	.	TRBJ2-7	TGTGCCAGCTCCCCGGATAGGTTAGCGGTCTACGAGCAGTACTTC	CASSPDRLAVYEQYF
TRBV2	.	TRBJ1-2	TGTGCCAGCAGTGATACAGGACCGGGAGGCTATGGCTACACCTTC	CASSDTGPGGYGYTF
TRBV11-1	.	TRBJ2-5	TGTGCCAGCAGCCTTGGGGGGGCCCTTTTGGAGACCCAGTACTTC	CASSLGGALLETQYF
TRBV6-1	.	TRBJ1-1	TGTGCCAGCAGCGACAGGCTACGAGGCACTGAAGCTTTCTTT	CASSDRLRGTEAFF
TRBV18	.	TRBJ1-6	TGTGCCAGCTCCTCTTTCTCCAGCTCCTATAATTCACCCCTCCACTTT	CASSSFSSSYNSPLHF